One T cell receptor beta chain is described in this entry. No antigen is known for it. No much larger clone exists at a distance of one base, and base qualities are not known. Receptor amplification or capture employed the immunoSEQ multiplex PCR assay. TCRdb retrieved this table from immuneACCESS and kept in-frame rearrangements only. Not all clones are present; in checked studies, unresolved V genes account for under half, and no reason is known for the remainder. This sample is represented by over 150,000 clones; approximately 96% of them were singletons. The ten largest clonotypes hold approximately 5.7% of the sample. This entry belongs to a study of control samples from healthy donors and cancer patients (dated by TCRdb to 2020 to 2022). The receptor's source is a man aged 40-49 years in good health. The specimen was blood.

The nucleotides read TGTGCCAGCAGTCCAACAGGGGTCACCGGGGAGCTGTTTTTT. Its protein is CASSPTGVTGELFF. The V and J genes are TRBV6-6 and TRBJ2-2; 7 bases in the junction line up with TRBD1. Looking up the germline V gene (reference sequence) yields CDR1 MNHNY and CDR2 SVGAGI. The CDR3 spans 14 residues, from the cysteine through the phenylalanine. Just the 42-base CDR3 DNA is kept, in frame starting at base 1. V is pruned by 5 bases and J by 4 bases, leaving 4 bases of the junction without a gene match.